The 21 T cell receptor beta chains below come from one sample, sequenced in a study of regulatory T cells in long-lasting Graves disease. Time point denoted: persistent/refractory GD, antithyroid drugs over 5 years with positive TRAb. The TCR library used RNA extracted from PBMCs. Combining iRepertoire HTBI primers with Arm-PCR of CDR3 regions, the authors built TCR beta libraries. TCRdb passed the multiplex PCR reads through MiXCR, listing each CDR3 protein once. The sample lists approximately 400,000 distinct CDR3 sequences, about a quarter occurring once. The material sequenced was peripheral blood mononuclear cells (PBMCs), taken when the disease was refractory, from a patient treated with antithyroid drugs. The receptors shown here come from a female donor with Graves disease.

This clonotype was seen repeatedly, ten times or more. This chain connects TRBV18 to TRBJ1-5; D gene uncertain. Trimming removed 8 bases at V and 5 bases at J, with 16 bases between. The CDR3 length is 14 residues. Germline V gene sequence: CDR1 KGHSH, CDR2 LQKENI. CDR3 sequence: CASSPRSGDQPQHF. DNA of the CDR3: TGTGCCAGCAGCCCCCGGTCGGGTGATCAGCCCCAGCATTTT.

The chain carries TRBV20-1 and TRBJ2-3; TRBD2 matches at 12 bases. CDR1 and CDR2 from the germline V gene are DFQATT and SNEGSKA (reference sequence). The CDR3 has 15 residues. V was clipped by 3 bases and J by 6 bases; unmatched bases: 7. CDR3: CSASLALAGGDTQYF. The CDR3 DNA reads as TGCAGTGCTAGTCTGGCGCTAGCGGGAGGGGATACGCAGTATTTT.

This clonotype has just one count. Being one base from a much bigger clone, this may be a read error. The conserved phenylalanine or tryptophan normally closing the CDR3 is absent here, so this likely arose from a read error. The chain recombines TRBV6-2 or TRBV6-3 with TRBJ1-1, with D hard to call. The CDR3 is made up of 13 amino acids. Germline loops: CDR1 MNHEY, CDR2 SVGEGT. Trimming removed 6 bases at V and 0 bases at J, with 8 bases between. The DNA of the CDR3 is TGTGCCAGCAGGCCTGGTTTGAACACTGAAGCTTTCCTT. It is translated as CASRPGLNTEAFL.

The table lists this clonotype with many counts. This chain joins TRBV2 and TRBJ2-7; TRBD2 matches at 11 bases. Trimming cost V 9 bases and J 3 bases; bases outside gene matches: 4. Per germline, CDR1 SNHLY and CDR2 FYNNEI. The CDR3 is 13 amino acids. The CDR3 bases are TGTGCCAGGAGAACTAGCGGGAGCTACGAGCAGTACTTC. Translated, it gives CARRTSGSYEQYF.

This chain links TRBV18 with TRBJ2-7; maybe TRBD1 (6 bases). This CDR3 is 14 amino acids long. The V gene lost 4 bases and the J gene lost 2 bases, with 12 bases spanning the gap. CDR1 KGHSH and CDR2 LQKENI come from the germline V gene. CDR3: CASSQGVYPYEQYF. As DNA, the CDR3 is TGTGCCAGCTCACAGGGGGTTTACCCCTACGAGCAGTACTTC.

There are many counts of this clonotype. The rearrangement uses TRBV5-1 and TRBJ2-5; D remains ambiguous. CDR1 and CDR2 from the germline V gene are SGHRS and YFSETQ. CDR3 length equals 15 residues. V shed 4 bases and J shed 2 bases, with 15 bases lying between them. CDR3 bases: TGCGCCAGCAGCGCAGTGGGCCTAGGACAAGAGACCCAGTACTTC. Encoded protein: CASSAVGLGQETQYF.

This chain uses TRBV27 with TRBJ1-2; no definite D call. Trimming took 8 bases from V and 7 from J, leaving 17 bases between them. Germline CDR1 MNHEY, CDR2 SMNVEV (reference sequence). The CDR3 spans 13 residues. The CDR3 region has the DNA TGTGCCAGCGGCCCCTTTTGGGAAGGTGGCTACACCTTC. As protein: CASGPFWEGGYTF.

The chain couples TRBV28 to TRBJ1-4, with D unclear. Germline CDR1 and CDR2: MDHEN and SYDVKM. The CDR3 runs 11 residues. The V gene lost 4 bases and the J gene lost 11 bases, with 8 bases spanning the gap. CDR3 residues: CASSYRGKLFF. Written as DNA, the CDR3 is TGTGCCAGCAGTTACCGGGGTAAACTGTTTTTT.

This clonotype was seen only a few times. V usage is TRBV7-2 and J usage is TRBJ2-7, with D maybe TRBD1 (6 bases). The germline V and J ends were trimmed by 5 bases and 3 bases, with 14 bases remaining between them. The CDR3 totals 14 residues. Germline CDR1 SGHTA, CDR2 FQGNSA. The CDR3 DNA is TGTGCCAGCAGCCCGGACAGAACCCTCTACGAGCAGTACTTC. This gives the protein CASSPDRTLYEQYF.

Many counts were recorded for this clonotype. The V call is TRBV6-5, the J call TRBJ2-7; 15 bases line up with TRBD2. This CDR3 spans 16 amino acids. Germline V lookup: CDR1 MNHEY, CDR2 SVGAGI. V lost 2 bases to trimming and J lost 4 bases; unmatched junction nucleotides: 3. Here the CDR3 reads CASSYGGLAGGYEQYF. CDR3 DNA: TGTGCCAGCAGTTACGGGGGACTAGCGGGAGGATACGAGCAGTACTTC.

The rearrangement joins TRBV10-3 to TRBJ1-1, with D unresolved. The germline CDR1 and CDR2 sequences are ENHRY and SYGVKD. The CDR3 sequence is 13 residues long. V gave up 10 bases and J gave up 3 bases, with 15 bases separating them. In nucleotides, the CDR3 is TGTGCCACCGGACCCCACACCTACACTGAAGCTTTCTTT. This translates into CATGPHTYTEAFF.

At least ten counts were recorded for this clonotype. The chain has TRBV6-1 and TRBJ1-2, with D possibly matching TRBD1 (6 bases). V lost 6 bases and J 4 bases, leaving 12 bases between the germline ends. Germline V gene lookup returns CDR1 MNHNS and CDR2 SASEGT. There are 13 residues in the CDR3. The CDR3 DNA follows: TGTGCCAGCAGAACAGGGTTCCTCTATGGCTACACCTTC. Translated, it gives CASRTGFLYGYTF.

This clonotype has a handful of counts. The chain couples TRBV20-1 to TRBJ2-2; D might be TRBD1 (6 bases). The CDR3 is 14 amino acids. Trimming took off 6 bases at V and 1 base at J, with 12 bases between the two ends. Germline CDR1 and CDR2: DFQATT and SNEGSKA (reference sequence). CDR3 in amino acids: CSASGTLNTGELFF. The CDR3, as DNA: TGCAGTGCATCCGGGACATTGAACACCGGGGAGCTGTTTTTT.

The sample holds a few counts of this clonotype. This rearrangement joins TRBV20-1 to TRBJ1-4, with D tentatively TRBD1 (6 bases). The CDR3 covers 15 residues. Germline V lookup: CDR1 DFQATT, CDR2 SNEGSKA (reference sequence). V was trimmed by 0 bases and J by 4 bases, leaving 12 bases between them. The CDR3 loop reads CSARDWTVHNEKLFF. CDR3 nucleotide sequence: TGCAGTGCTAGAGATTGGACAGTTCATAATGAAAAACTGTTTTTT.

As to this clonotype: A much larger clone lies a single base off, so this may be a read error. The rearrangement links TRBV20-1 to TRBJ1-5; TRBD1 is a possible D gene (5 bases). This CDR3 is 12 amino acids long. Germline loops: CDR1 DFQATT, CDR2 SNEGSKA (reference sequence). V was pared by 3 bases and J by 4 bases, with 7 bases between. CDR3 bases: TGCAGTGCTAGCGCAGGGAATCAGCCCCAGCATTTT. It yields the protein CSASAGNQPQHF.

This clonotype was counted at least ten times. The chain is built from TRBV19 and TRBJ1-1; D call uncertain. The CDR3 is made up of 13 amino acids. V lost 9 bases and J 3 bases, leaving 14 bases between the germline ends. Germline CDR1 reads LNHDA; CDR2 reads SQIVND (reference sequence). The CDR3 protein is CASRTLRDTEAFF. Here the CDR3 DNA reads TGTGCCAGCCGGACGCTTCGGGACACTGAAGCTTTCTTT.

This clonotype was seen more than once but under ten times. The V call is TRBV7-2, the J call TRBJ2-7, with 7 bases identical to TRBD1. The CDR3 runs 17 residues. The germline gives CDR1 SGHTA, CDR2 FQGNSA. The trim removed 5 bases at V and 2 bases at J, leaving 15 bases unmatched. As DNA, the CDR3 is TGTGCCAGCAGCCCGAGCGTTGGAACAGGGGCGCCCTACGAGCAGTACTTC. It is translated as CASSPSVGTGAPYEQYF.

This clonotype was recorded many times. The chain carries TRBV20-1 and TRBJ1-5; TRBD1 matches at 8 bases. Germline values: CDR1 DFQATT, CDR2 SNEGSKA (reference sequence). The length of the CDR3 is 14 residues. The V and J ends lost 1 base and 7 bases, in that order; junction bases with no gene match: 6. The CDR3 here is CSARGQGAEQPQHF. The CDR3 DNA sequence: TGCAGTGCTAGAGGTCAGGGGGCAGAACAGCCCCAGCATTTT.

The chain links TRBV2 to TRBJ2-7, with D hard to call. Per germline, CDR1 SNHLY and CDR2 FYNNEI. Trimming took off 6 bases at V and 1 base at J, with 10 bases between the two ends. The CDR3 consists of 13 residues. The CDR3 DNA reads TGTGCCAGCAGGGATTTGAGGTCCTACGAGCAGTACTTC. Translated: CASRDLRSYEQYF.

This clonotype has only a few counts. This chain links TRBV18 with TRBJ2-7, with 7 bases matching TRBD2. Trimming took 3 bases from V and 1 from J; bases not matched to a gene: 9. The germline CDR1 and CDR2 sequences are KGHSH and LQKENI. This CDR3 region has 16 residues. CDR3 in DNA: TGTGCCAGCTCACCGGATCGTCGGGGGGTGTCCTACGAGCAGTACTTC. Translating it yields CASSPDRRGVSYEQYF.

V usage is TRBV20-1 and J usage is TRBJ1-1; D is unclear. Germline CDR1 DFQATT, CDR2 SNEGSKA (reference sequence). The V end was cut by 4 bases, the J end by 2 bases, with 11 bases between. The CDR3 has 13 residues. The CDR3 protein is CSAKGLLNTEAFF. The CDR3 region has the DNA TGCAGTGCTAAGGGTTTACTCAACACTGAAGCTTTCTTT.